This TCR beta chain was observed in a study of blood T cell repertoires in COVID-19. The method was immunoSEQ multiplex PCR; TCRdb's version includes in-frame clones alone and lacks a portion of them. The profile shows around 170,000 clones, more than 85% of them singletons. Germline loops: CDR1 SGDLS, CDR2 YYNGEE. Trimming stripped 4 bases from V and 2 bases from J, with 9 bases between. The CDR3 sequence is 13 residues long. The J gene is TRBJ1-1, the V gene TRBV9; D gene unclear. The sequence came from a woman in her fifties or sixties who had recovered from COVID-19. The sequencing input was PBMCs or T cells enriched from blood (not recorded which). This CDR3 reads CASSSTGNTEAFF. CDR3 in DNA: TGTGCCAGCAGCTCGACGGGTAACACTGAAGCTTTCTTT. Full variable domain (rest looked up from reference TRBV9 and TRBJ1-1): DSGVTQTPKHLITATGQRVTLRCSPRSGDLSVYWYQQSLDQGLQFLIQYYNGEERAKGNILERFSAQQFPDLHSELNLSSLELGDSALYFCASSSTGNTEAFFGQGTRLTVV.